The clone carrying this T cell receptor beta chain was detected a few times. Its antigen remains unidentified. These data come from a study of T cells in Graves' hyperthyroidism and ophthalmopathy. Study at large: Peripheral blood was drawn at first diagnosis, prior to all treatment. Study-wide results and caveats: In blood, most of the thyroid clonotypes expanded above 0.001 were also present.

PBMCs came from 10 ml fresh peripheral blood. Amplified regions were TCR beta CDR3 sequences from RNA transcripts. During a first-round RT-PCR of the TCR CDR3, the HTBI primer set was used. Each CDR3 protein is one row after TCRdb ran MiXCR on the multiplex PCR reads. The sample has about 480,000 distinct CDR3 sequences, under 15% seen once; the top ten hold 15% to 20%. There are 11 residues in the CDR3. Germline V lookup: CDR1 MNHEY, CDR2 SMNVEV (reference sequence). The V end was cut by 7 bases, the J end by 6 bases, with 10 bases between. Specimen: blood. The receptor was isolated from a woman in her late teens or twenties with Graves' hyperthyroidism. This rearrangement joins TRBV27 to TRBJ2-7; D remains unclear. CDR3 in amino acids: CASIVGLEQYF. The CDR3 bases are TGTGCCAGCATAGTAGGTCTCGAGCAGTACTTC.